This T cell receptor (beta chain) was identified in a study of T-cell memory formation after mild COVID-19. Turning to the study itself: TCR clusters were largely donor specific.

Findings of the study overall: Later expanders leaned CD4+, whereas clones that contracted between day 15 and 85 were balanced CD4/CD8.

A note on this clonotype: Its antigen remains unknown.

The germline gives CDR1 SEHNR, CDR2 FQNEAQ (reference sequence). V lost 4 bases and J lost 4; bases outside the gene matches: 4. This CDR3 is built from 14 residues. With constant-segment primers, 5'RACE yielded cDNA libraries of TCR alpha and TCR beta that carried sample barcodes and UMIs. TCRdb reprocessed the 5' RACE reads with MiXCR, giving one entry per CDR3 protein. The sample has around 250,000 distinct CDR3 sequences; around 15% are singletons. The rearrangement links TRBV7-9 to TRBJ1-5, with TRBD1 matching over 7 bases. The TCR sequence derives from a man aged 18 to 35 who had mild COVID-19 (a few samples of this study predate the infection). Cell type and time point are not known. The sequenced sample was PBMCs or a T cell subset sorted from them (not recorded which). For the CDR3, the DNA is TGTGCCAGCAGCTCGGGACAGCTAAATCAGCCCCAGCATTTT. Residues: CASSSGQLNQPQHF.